This TCR beta chain was recorded in a study of T cell repertoires in cytomegalovirus infection. Study summary: Indicated by public TCR beta signatures were CMV infection and matching HLA type.

Each CDR3 protein gets one entry after TCRdb re-called the reads with MiXCR. The table has around 100,000 distinct CDR3 sequences, 35% to 50% seen once. Study findings and constraints: Across the ex vivo response, the dominant clonotypes were HLA-C-restricted CMV-specific TCR beta clonotypes.

The CDR3 spans 12 residues. Trimming removed 8 bases at V and 8 bases at J, with 13 bases between. On this clonotype itself: Its target is not known.

This receptor was identified in a human donor in good health (CMV status not recorded). Some clones in this sample may be carry-over from other donors' samples. The V and J genes are TRBV12-3 or TRBV12-4 and TRBJ2-1, with no clear D. Source: CD8+ T cells from cultured PBMCs, taken from culture after CMV antigen stimulation. The DNA for the CDR3 is TGTGCCAGCGCAACTCCTGGTTATGAGCAGTTCTTC. It yields the protein CASATPGYEQFF.